This is a list of T cell receptor beta chains from one sample in a study of cytomegalovirus exposure and HLA in healthy donors. The table came from immunoSEQ multiplex PCR; TCRdb's copy has only in-frame clones and leaves some out. The data contain about 140,000 clones, about 77% of them seen just once; the ten biggest clones take up about 1.5%. The sample consisted of PBMCs. Source of these receptors: a middle-aged woman in good health and CMV-seronegative. The CDR3 runs from the conserved cysteine through the conserved F or W. Each record gives: V gene, clone size, J gene, D gene, CDR3 DNA, CDR3 protein. D genes are given only for firm matches. Not every row has a clone size; where given, it reads once, few, many or a size class.

V gene: TRBV4-3; clone size: -; J gene: TRBJ1-2; D gene: -; CDR3 DNA: TGCGCCAGCAGCCAAGGACGAACCAGGCGAGACTATGGCTACACCTTC; CDR3 protein: CASSQGRTRRDYGYTF
V gene: TRBV28; clone size: -; J gene: TRBJ1-2; D gene: TRBD1; CDR3 DNA: TGTGCCAGCAGTAACAGGGGGCAGTATGGCTACACCTTC; CDR3 protein: CASSNRGQYGYTF
V gene: TRBV7-2; clone size: few; J gene: TRBJ1-2; D gene: TRBD1; CDR3 DNA: TGTGCCAGCAGCGAGACAGGGTTGGGCTATGGCTACACCTTC; CDR3 protein: CASSETGLGYGYTF
V gene: TRBV10-2; clone size: -; J gene: TRBJ1-2; D gene: -; CDR3 DNA: TGCGCCAGCAGTGGGTCCCCAGGGTATGGCTACACCTTC; CDR3 protein: CASSGSPGYGYTF
V gene: TRBV19; clone size: few; J gene: TRBJ1-2; D gene: TRBD1; CDR3 DNA: TGTGCCAGTGTTGACAGGGGGCGCCTTGGCTACACCTTC; CDR3 protein: CASVDRGRLGYTF
V gene: TRBV27; clone size: -; J gene: TRBJ1-2; D gene: -; CDR3 DNA: TGTGCCAGCAGTTTTACGGGAAGCTATGGCTACACCTTC; CDR3 protein: CASSFTGSYGYTF
V gene: TRBV27; clone size: -; J gene: TRBJ2-3; D gene: -; CDR3 DNA: TGTGCCAGCAGTACCTGGGCGCTGCAGGGTGTCGCAGATACGCAGTATTTT; CDR3 protein: CASSTWALQGVADTQYF
V gene: TRBV30; clone size: -; J gene: TRBJ2-7; D gene: TRBD2; CDR3 DNA: TGTGCCTGGGTGGGGGGGGAGGAGGCAGAACGATCCTACGAGCAGTACTTC; CDR3 protein: CAWVGGEEAERSYEQYF
V gene: TRBV7-4; clone size: -; J gene: TRBJ2-5; D gene: -; CDR3 DNA: TGTGCCAGCAGCTTAGAACTAGACCAAGAGACCCAGTACTTC; CDR3 protein: CASSLELDQETQYF
V gene: TRBV28; clone size: -; J gene: TRBJ1-4; D gene: -; CDR3 DNA: TGTGCCACCATAAATTTCCGGGGGGTCACTAATGAAAAACTGTTTTTT; CDR3 protein: CATINFRGVTNEKLFF
V gene: TRBV5-8; clone size: -; J gene: TRBJ2-1; D gene: TRBD1; CDR3 DNA: TGTGCCAGCAGCTACGGACAGGACTACAATGAGCAGTTCTTC; CDR3 protein: CASSYGQDYNEQFF
V gene: TRBV5-5; clone size: -; J gene: TRBJ2-7; D gene: -; CDR3 DNA: TGTGCCAGCAGCTTGGCCGGGACAAAATCCTACGAGCAGTACTTC; CDR3 protein: CASSLAGTKSYEQYF
V gene: TRBV27; clone size: -; J gene: TRBJ2-2; D gene: TRBD1; CDR3 DNA: TGTGCCAGCACCCCGGACAGGGAGAGAACCGGGGAGCTGTTTTTT; CDR3 protein: CASTPDRERTGELFF
V gene: TRBV7-2; clone size: few; J gene: TRBJ2-1; D gene: TRBD2; CDR3 DNA: TGTGCCAGCAGCTCCAACCCGGGGGGGCCAATGAATGAGCAGTTCTTC; CDR3 protein: CASSSNPGGPMNEQFF
V gene: TRBV4-2; clone size: -; J gene: TRBJ2-5; D gene: TRBD2; CDR3 DNA: TGTGCCAGCAGCCTTACGGATTCGGCCGGGACTAGCGGGGGTTGGAGGGGGGAGACCCAGTACTTC; CDR3 protein: CASSLTDSAGTSGGWRGETQYF
V gene: TRBV28; clone size: -; J gene: TRBJ2-1; D gene: TRBD2; CDR3 DNA: TGTGCCAGCAGTTTTGGCGGGGGGGCGGGTAATGAGCAGTTCTTC; CDR3 protein: CASSFGGGAGNEQFF
V gene: TRBV4-1; clone size: -; J gene: TRBJ1-4; D gene: TRBD1; CDR3 DNA: TGCGCCAGCGGGGGACAGAATAATGAAAAACTGTTTTTT; CDR3 protein: CASGGQNNEKLFF
V gene: TRBV10-3; clone size: -; J gene: TRBJ2-7; D gene: -; CDR3 DNA: TGTGCCATCAGCCGGGACAACTACGAGCAGTACTTC; CDR3 protein: CAISRDNYEQYF
V gene: TRBV19; clone size: -; J gene: TRBJ2-5; D gene: TRBD2; CDR3 DNA: TGTGCCAGTAGGGAAGCGGGACGGCAAGAGACCCAGTACTTC; CDR3 protein: CASREAGRQETQYF
V gene: TRBV2; clone size: -; J gene: TRBJ1-1; D gene: -; CDR3 DNA: TGTGCCAGCAGGGCCCAGGGGTTCCTTAACACTGAAGCTTTCTTT; CDR3 protein: CASRAQGFLNTEAFF
V gene: TRBV2; clone size: -; J gene: TRBJ1-2; D gene: -; CDR3 DNA: TGTGCCAGTTCAACTTTGACTACTGGCTACACCTTC; CDR3 protein: CASSTLTTGYTF
V gene: TRBV9; clone size: -; J gene: TRBJ2-1; D gene: -; CDR3 DNA: TGTGCCAGCAGCGTAGAGGGGGAGAGCTCCTACAATGAGCAGTTCTTC; CDR3 protein: CASSVEGESSYNEQFF
V gene: TRBV18; clone size: -; J gene: TRBJ1-1; D gene: TRBD1; CDR3 DNA: TGTGCCAGCTCCCAAGGACAGGGCACTGAAGCTTTCTTT; CDR3 protein: CASSQGQGTEAFF
V gene: TRBV2; clone size: -; J gene: TRBJ1-3; D gene: TRBD1; CDR3 DNA: TGTGCCAGCAGTGTCGGACAGGGGGGAGGAAACACCATATATTTT; CDR3 protein: CASSVGQGGGNTIYF
V gene: TRBV18; clone size: -; J gene: TRBJ1-4; D gene: -; CDR3 DNA: TGTGCCAGCTCACTGGCGGGGGCTAATGAAAAACTGTTTTTT; CDR3 protein: CASSLAGANEKLFF
V gene: TRBV6-5; clone size: -; J gene: TRBJ2-5; D gene: TRBD1; CDR3 DNA: TGTGCCAGCAGCCTACGGACAGGGCGGCAAGAGACCCAGTACTTC; CDR3 protein: CASSLRTGRQETQYF
V gene: TRBV5-1; clone size: -; J gene: TRBJ2-3; D gene: TRBD1; CDR3 DNA: TGCGCCAGCAGCTTGTTGGCAGGGGGCCCAGATACGCAATATTTT; CDR3 protein: CASSLLAGGPDTQYF
V gene: TRBV7-9; clone size: few; J gene: TRBJ1-1; D gene: TRBD1; CDR3 DNA: TGTGCCAGCAGCGAGACTCGGACAGGGCACACTGAAGCTTTCTTT; CDR3 protein: CASSETRTGHTEAFF
V gene: TRBV28; clone size: -; J gene: TRBJ2-5; D gene: TRBD2; CDR3 DNA: TGTGCCAGCAGTTTTCGGGAGGCGGGGCTGGAGACCCAGTACTTC; CDR3 protein: CASSFREAGLETQYF
V gene: TRBV15; clone size: -; J gene: TRBJ1-1; D gene: -; CDR3 DNA: TGTGCCACCAGCAGACAACCTAGGCAGGGGATTGTATCGACTGAAGCTTTCTTT; CDR3 protein: CATSRQPRQGIVSTEAFF
V gene: TRBV27; clone size: -; J gene: TRBJ2-7; D gene: TRBD1; CDR3 DNA: TGTGCCAGCAGTTTTCGCCCCCTGCTCGACAGGGGGCAAAGCTACGAGCAGTACTTC; CDR3 protein: CASSFRPLLDRGQSYEQYF
V gene: TRBV19; clone size: -; J gene: TRBJ2-6; D gene: -; CDR3 DNA: TGTGCCAGTAGCTTATTCCCCTTCGGGGCCAACGTCCTGACTTTC; CDR3 protein: CASSLFPFGANVLTF
V gene: TRBV9; clone size: -; J gene: TRBJ2-3; D gene: -; CDR3 DNA: TGTGCCAGCAGCGTAACGGCAGATACGCAGTATTTT; CDR3 protein: CASSVTADTQYF
V gene: TRBV6-5; clone size: -; J gene: TRBJ1-2; D gene: -; CDR3 DNA: TGTGCCAGCAGCCGGACACCCTCTAACTATGGCTACACCTTC; CDR3 protein: CASSRTPSNYGYTF
V gene: TRBV10-3; clone size: -; J gene: TRBJ1-1; D gene: -; CDR3 DNA: TGTGCCGGAGGTGGGGATCTCCTGGGGGGGGCTTTCTTT; CDR3 protein: CAGGGDLLGGAFF
V gene: TRBV4-3; clone size: -; J gene: TRBJ1-5; D gene: TRBD1; CDR3 DNA: TGCGCCAGCAGCCAAGATCTCACAGGGGGCTATAATCAGCCCCAGCATTTT; CDR3 protein: CASSQDLTGGYNQPQHF
V gene: TRBV5-4; clone size: -; J gene: TRBJ2-1; D gene: TRBD1; CDR3 DNA: TGTGCCAGCAGCTTGGCCCTATCCACAGGGGGTGAGCAGTTCTTC; CDR3 protein: CASSLALSTGGEQFF
V gene: TRBV7-9; clone size: -; J gene: TRBJ1-2; D gene: TRBD1; CDR3 DNA: TGTGCCAGCAGCCCCGGACAGGGGGCATACTATGGCTACACCTTC; CDR3 protein: CASSPGQGAYYGYTF
V gene: TRBV10-3; clone size: once; J gene: TRBJ1-2; D gene: TRBD1; CDR3 DNA: TGTGCCATCACCGGACAGGGGGCAGGCAACTATGGCTACACCTTC; CDR3 protein: CAITGQGAGNYGYTF
V gene: TRBV28; clone size: few; J gene: TRBJ1-2; D gene: -; CDR3 DNA: TGTGCCAGCAGTCCCAGGACAGCCGCGTATGGCTACACCTTC; CDR3 protein: CASSPRTAAYGYTF
V gene: TRBV28; clone size: -; J gene: TRBJ2-2; D gene: -; CDR3 DNA: TGTGCCAGCAGGGGTCGAGGGTGGGATAACACCGGGGAGCTGTTTTTT; CDR3 protein: CASRGRGWDNTGELFF
V gene: TRBV5-1; clone size: -; J gene: TRBJ2-7; D gene: TRBD1; CDR3 DNA: TGCGCCAGCAGCTATGGACAGGGGGTCAACGAGCAGTACTTC; CDR3 protein: CASSYGQGVNEQYF
V gene: TRBV14; clone size: few; J gene: TRBJ1-6; D gene: -; CDR3 DNA: TGTGCCAGCAGCCATATGTCACAGGGAAATTCACCCCTCCACTTT; CDR3 protein: CASSHMSQGNSPLHF
V gene: TRBV7-9; clone size: -; J gene: TRBJ1-1; D gene: TRBD1; CDR3 DNA: TGTGCCAGCAGCTGGGACAGGGCGCCGAACACTGAAGCTTTCTTT; CDR3 protein: CASSWDRAPNTEAFF
V gene: TRBV6-5; clone size: -; J gene: TRBJ2-7; D gene: TRBD1; CDR3 DNA: TGTGCCAGCAGTTACTCCGGCCAGGGGGCTTACGAGCAGTACTTC; CDR3 protein: CASSYSGQGAYEQYF
V gene: TRBV7-2; clone size: -; J gene: TRBJ2-7; D gene: -; CDR3 DNA: TGTGCCAGCAGCTTAGAACCAGGGGGGCCCTACGAGCAGTACTTC; CDR3 protein: CASSLEPGGPYEQYF
V gene: TRBV7-8; clone size: -; J gene: TRBJ1-1; D gene: -; CDR3 DNA: TGTGCCAGCAGCTTAAGCCACGGGGGAAATAGGGCGAACACTGAAGCTTTCTTT; CDR3 protein: CASSLSHGGNRANTEAFF
V gene: TRBV5-1; clone size: once; J gene: TRBJ1-3; D gene: -; CDR3 DNA: TGCGCCAGCAGCTTGGGAACCTCGAGCTCTGGAAACACCATATATTTT; CDR3 protein: CASSLGTSSSGNTIYF
V gene: TRBV9; clone size: -; J gene: TRBJ2-1; D gene: TRBD2; CDR3 DNA: TGTGCCAGCAGCGCCGTAGCGGGGAAGTACAATGAGCAGTTCTTC; CDR3 protein: CASSAVAGKYNEQFF